Following are 6 T cell receptor beta chains from one sample sequenced in a study of cytomegalovirus exposure and HLA in healthy donors. This PCR relied on a set of 60 Vbeta primers and 13 Jbeta primers. Libraries were prepared by immunoSEQ multiplex PCR; TCRdb keeps only in-frame clonotypes and omits some of them. The sample carries about 120,000 clones, 74% recorded once. Sequencing was performed on PBMCs. These receptors were obtained from a human donor in good health.

The chain recombines TRBV7-9 with TRBJ2-1; the D gene is possibly TRBD2 (7 bases). Trimming shortened V by 0 bases and J by 8 bases, and 17 bases separated the two germline ends. CDR3 length: 16 residues. CDR1 and CDR2 (germline): SEHNR, FQNEAQ (reference sequence). The CDR3 reads CASSLAGGPPIDEQFF. For the CDR3, the DNA is TGTGCCAGCAGCTTAGCGGGGGGGCCCCCCATAGATGAGCAGTTCTTC.

The genes are TRBV2 and TRBJ2-2, with TRBD1 matching over 7 bases. CDR1 SNHLY and CDR2 FYNNEI come from the germline V gene. Unmatched junction bases numbered 8, after V lost 6 bases and J lost 4 bases. The CDR3 runs 15 residues. The CDR3 region has the DNA TGTGCCAGCAGGAACAGGGGCTTCGGCACCGGGGAGCTGTTTTTT. Protein product: CASRNRGFGTGELFF.

This clone was observed a few times. This sequence joins TRBV2 and TRBJ2-1, with a weak D call TRBD2 (6 bases). This CDR3 comprises 14 residues. Between the trimmed V and J ends, which lost 5 bases and 0 bases, there was a span of 8 bases. Germline CDR1 is SNHLY and CDR2 is FYNNEI. CDR3 in amino acids: CASSSGHSYNEQFF. The CDR3 nucleotides are TGTGCCAGCAGTAGCGGGCACTCCTACAATGAGCAGTTCTTC.

In its sample, this clone was seen a few times. The V call is TRBV29-1, the J call TRBJ1-1, with D perhaps matching TRBD1 (5 bases). Trimming stripped 5 bases from V and 5 bases from J, with 15 bases between. CDR3 length: 13 residues. Germline lookup yields CDR1 SQVTM and CDR2 ANQGSEA. CDR3: CSVSWGGTTEAFF. In DNA form, the CDR3 reads TGCAGCGTTTCCTGGGGGGGTACTACTGAAGCTTTCTTT.

The V call is TRBV15, the J call TRBJ2-7; D is unresolved. The CDR3 loop spans 14 amino acids. The ends were cut back, 3 bases at V and 5 bases at J, with 14 bases in the middle. The V gene's germline CDR1 is LNHNV and CDR2 YYDKDF (reference sequence). The CDR3 spells CATSRAGAAHEQYF. The CDR3 nucleotides are TGTGCCACCAGCAGGGCCGGAGCAGCCCACGAGCAGTACTTC.

V gene TRBV4-3 combines with J gene TRBJ2-6, with 7 nucleotides matching TRBD1. The CDR3 runs 17 residues. CDR1 is LGHNA and CDR2 is YSLEER in the germline V gene. Trimming at V came to 0 bases and at J to 5 bases, leaving 7 bases not matched to a gene. In DNA, the CDR3 is TGCGCCAGCAGCCAAGACCTCGGACAGGCGAGGGCCAACGTCCTGACTTTC. As protein: CASSQDLGQARANVLTF.